The clone carrying this T cell receptor beta chain was counted ten times or more. RNA transcripts provided the source from which TCR beta CDR3 regions were amplified. When the TCR CDR3 underwent first-round RT-PCR, the HTBI primer set was used. TCRdb redid the calling of the multiplex PCR reads with MiXCR, one entry per CDR3 protein. Of about 410,000 distinct CDR3 sequences detected, approximately 14% appear once; the ten largest clones hold roughly an eighth. V dropped 5 bases and J dropped 1 base, with 5 bases sitting between them. The CDR3 covers 12 residues. The germline gives CDR1 MNHNS, CDR2 SASEGT. This sample is part of a study of T cells in Graves' hyperthyroidism and ophthalmopathy.

The receptor's source is a man in his late teens or twenties with Graves' ophthalmopathy. This chain joins TRBV6-1 and TRBJ1-2; D not resolved. Sequencing was done on a sample of blood. The CDR3, as DNA: TGTGCCAGCAGTTATAGTAACTATGGCTACACCTTC. It is translated as CASSYSNYGYTF.